This T cell receptor (beta chain) emerged from a study of T-cell reconstitution after alpha-beta-depleted transplantation in children. The trim removed 3 bases at V and 3 bases at J, leaving 5 bases unmatched. The germline CDR1 and CDR2 sequences are SGHTA and FQGTGA. CDR3 size: 17 residues. For TCRbeta, the library was prepared with unique molecular identifiers. TCRdb called the PCR reads again in MiXCR, with one record for every CDR3 protein. The sample lists some 290,000 distinct CDR3 sequences; 20% to 30% were seen once. This clonotype has just a few counts. The chain combines TRBV7-3 with TRBJ2-2; 12 bases line up with TRBD2. The clonotype was recovered from a male patient younger than 18 who had a stem cell transplant for acute lymphoblastic leukemia, so the T cells may come from the graft donor. This specimen consisted of PBMCs, mostly from graft donor cells, obtained 180 days after TCRalphabeta/CD19-depleted stem cell transplant. CDR3 residues: CASSLTSGRFYTGELFF. CDR3 nucleotide sequence: TGTGCCAGCAGCTTGACTAGCGGGAGATTTTACACCGGGGAGCTGTTTTTT.